This passage covers 30 T cell receptor beta chains from one sample sequenced in a study of shared clonotypes between healthy human individuals. Clones were sequenced by immunoSEQ multiplex PCR, and TCRdb holds only the in-frame ones, with some missing. The table includes just over 2,000,000 clones, 85% to 95% detected once. What was sequenced was naive CD4+ T cells sorted from blood. Subset given: CD45RA+ positively selected. These receptor sequences come from a man aged 18 to 29 in good health.

The chain recombines TRBV10-3 with TRBJ2-7; D may be TRBD1 (5 bases). Looked up from germline, CDR1 is ENHRY and CDR2 is SYGVKD. This CDR3 spans 11 amino acids. V dropped 5 bases and J dropped 6 bases, with 8 bases sitting between them. The CDR3 here is CAISQGSEQYF. The DNA for the CDR3 is TGTGCCATCAGTCAGGGCAGCGAGCAGTACTTC.

V is TRBV30 and J is TRBJ1-2; TRBD1 matches at 7 bases. Per the germline V gene, CDR1 is GTSNPN and CDR2 is SVGIG (reference sequence). V was pared by 3 bases and J by 2 bases, with 12 bases of the junction left unmatched. This CDR3 has 16 residues. The CDR3 coding sequence is TGTGCCTGGAGCCTCATCGCGGGACAGACGAACTATGGCTACACCTTC. Translated, it gives CAWSLIAGQTNYGYTF.

The V and J genes are TRBV5-4 and TRBJ2-2, with TRBD2 matching 11 bases. The CDR3 spans 17 residues. V gave up 4 bases and J gave up 1 base; unmatched junction bases: 6. Germline CDR1 reads SGHNT; CDR2 reads YYREEE (reference sequence). CDR3 sequence: CASSGTSGSLNTGELFF. Here the CDR3 DNA reads TGTGCCAGCAGCGGAACTAGCGGGAGTTTGAACACCGGGGAGCTGTTTTTT.

The chain has TRBV6-5 and TRBJ1-2; a possible D gene is TRBD1 (5 bases). CDR1 and CDR2 (germline): MNHEY, SVGAGI. The CDR3 spans 14 residues. Trimming left V 6 bases short and J 1 base short, with 12 bases between. The CDR3 region is CASRRDGSNYGYTF. The CDR3 DNA follows: TGTGCCAGCAGGAGGGACGGCAGTAACTATGGCTACACCTTC.

The chain is built from TRBV28 and TRBJ1-4; D is perhaps TRBD1 (5 bases). V was clipped by 7 bases and J by 7 bases, with 16 bases between them. Germline CDR1 MDHEN, CDR2 SYDVKM. The CDR3 totals 14 residues. The CDR3 sequence is CASKTGGYSEKLFF. CDR3 nucleotides: TGTGCCAGCAAGACCGGGGGGTACAGTGAAAAACTGTTTTTT.

DNA for the CDR3: TGTGCCAGCAGCTTAGGCACAGGGAAAATGAACACTGAAGCTTTCTTT. As protein: CASSLGTGKMNTEAFF. The chain links TRBV11-1 to TRBJ1-1; maybe TRBD1 (6 bases). Per germline, CDR1 SGHAT and CDR2 FQDESV (reference sequence). The V and J ends lost 1 base and 0 bases respectively, with 12 bases between them. The CDR3 has 16 amino acids.

The chain carries TRBV6-6 and TRBJ2-7; D unresolved. In germline, CDR1 is MNHNY, CDR2 SVGAGI (reference sequence). The CDR3 runs 12 residues. V was cut by 9 bases and J by 6 bases, with 15 bases left in between. For the CDR3, the DNA is TGTGCCAGTGGGCAGAACTCGTTCGAGCAGTACTTC. Residues: CASGQNSFEQYF.

The rearrangement links TRBV11-2 to TRBJ2-7; no clear D gene. V was cut by 1 base and J by 5 bases, with 12 bases left in between. The CDR3 is made up of 14 amino acids. Germline-derived CDR1 and CDR2 are SGHAT and FQNNGV. CDR3 nucleotides: TGTGCCAGCAGCTTAGCAGCAAGTGGAAACGAGCAGTACTTC. Encoded protein: CASSLAASGNEQYF.

V gene TRBV19 combines with J gene TRBJ2-2, with a possible D match to TRBD1 (5 bases). The CDR3 loop spans 14 amino acids. Trimming left V 6 bases short and J 0 bases short, with 8 bases between. CDR1 and CDR2 from the germline V gene are LNHDA and SQIVND (reference sequence). The CDR3 here is CASSGQPNTGELFF. The CDR3 DNA is TGTGCCAGTAGCGGACAACCGAACACCGGGGAGCTGTTTTTT.

The chain links TRBV5-1 to TRBJ1-2; maybe TRBD1 (5 bases). V lost 4 bases, J lost 10 bases, and 14 bases lay in between. CDR1 SGHRS and CDR2 YFSETQ come from the germline V gene. The CDR3 totals 12 residues. CDR3 loop: CASSLETDTYTF. CDR3 coding DNA: TGCGCCAGCAGCCTAGAGACAGATACCTACACCTTC.

A remark on this clone: This CDR3 is also generated by other DNA sequences in the sample. The chain has TRBV9 and TRBJ1-6; a weak D match, TRBD1 (5 bases). The CDR3 covers 14 residues. Deletions cut 0 bases from V and 7 bases from J, with 8 bases between. From germline, CDR1 is SGDLS and CDR2 YYNGEE. The CDR3 bases are TGTGCCAGCAGCGTAGGGGGGTCGAATTCACCCCTCCACTTT. Translated: CASSVGGSNSPLHF.

The chain combines TRBV5-6 with TRBJ2-7; D gene ambiguous. V was pared by 7 bases and J by 2 bases, with 13 bases between. The CDR3 length is 13 residues. The germline V gene has CDR1 SGHDT and CDR2 YYEEEE. The CDR3 loop is CASEPTPPYEQYF. CDR3 sequence (DNA): TGTGCCAGCGAGCCCACACCACCCTACGAGCAGTACTTC.

V gene TRBV6-5 combines with J gene TRBJ1-1; 10 bases match TRBD1. Germline CDR1 reads MNHEY; CDR2 reads SVGAGI. V trimming: 3 bases; J trimming: 5 bases; junction bases outside the gene matches: 6. The CDR3 is 15 amino acids. The CDR3 DNA reads TGTGCCAGCAGTTATTGGACAGGGGGAGGTACTGAAGCTTTCTTT. Residues: CASSYWTGGGTEAFF.

The genes are TRBV6-9 and TRBJ2-3; 9 bases map to TRBD2. Losses at the gene ends were 4 bases for V and 1 base for J; bases not matched to a gene: 15. Germline loops: CDR1 MNHGY, CDR2 SVAAGI. The CDR3 is made up of 19 amino acids. The DNA for the CDR3 is TGTGCCAGCAGTTTCGTGCGGGAGGGCCGTAGGAGTGGCACAGATACGCAGTATTTT. It encodes CASSFVREGRRSGTDTQYF.

The chain combines TRBV7-6 with TRBJ1-1; no firm D call. Germline CDR1 SGHVS, CDR2 FNYEAQ. The CDR3 consists of 14 residues. Trimming pared 5 bases from V and 1 base from J, leaving 11 bases between. CDR3 in DNA: TGTGCCAGCAGCGTAGGACTGAGGAACACTGAAGCTTTCTTT. This encodes CASSVGLRNTEAFF.

This sequence joins TRBV4-1 and TRBJ2-7; 9 bases are a match to TRBD1. The CDR3 runs 16 residues. Germline V gene lookup returns CDR1 MGHRA and CDR2 YSYEKL. The V gene end was trimmed by 3 bases and the J gene end by 3 bases; junction bases not matched to a gene: 9. The CDR3, as DNA: TGCGCCAGCAGCCAGGCACCGGGACAGGGTTTCTACGAGCAGTACTTC. This sequence encodes CASSQAPGQGFYEQYF.

V usage is TRBV2 and J usage is TRBJ2-7, with 8 bases matching TRBD1. The CDR3 is 17 residues long. Germline lookup yields CDR1 SNHLY and CDR2 FYNNEI. V gave up 5 bases and J gave up 5 bases; unmatched junction bases: 17. The CDR3 DNA sequence: TGTGCCAGCAGTTCGCCCCTAGGACAGGGCATAAGGAACGAGCAGTACTTC. It yields the protein CASSSPLGQGIRNEQYF. The full variable domain, rest sourced from reference TRBV2 and TRBJ2-7, is EPEVTQTPSHQVTQMGQEVILRCVPISNHLYFYWYRQILGQKVEFLVSFYNNEISEKSEIFDDQFSVERPDGSNFTLKIRSTKLEDSAMYFCASSSPLGQGIRNEQYFGPGTRLTVT.

V is TRBV5-8 and J is TRBJ1-5; TRBD1 might be the D (5 bases). Germline lookup yields CDR1 SGHTS and CDR2 YDEGEE. Deletions cut 0 bases from V and 4 bases from J, with 11 bases between. The CDR3 loop spans 15 amino acids. Here the CDR3 DNA reads TGTGCCAGCAGCTTGGGTAGGGGCCTGAATCAGCCCCAGCATTTT. Translated: CASSLGRGLNQPQHF.

V is TRBV5-6 and J is TRBJ1-3; D not certain. Germline-derived CDR1 and CDR2 are SGHDT and YYEEEE. CDR3 length: 15 amino acids. V was cut by 3 bases and J by 0 bases, with 10 bases left in between. Here the CDR3 reads CASSSGTYSGNTIYF. The CDR3 nucleotides are TGTGCCAGCAGCTCAGGCACTTACTCTGGAAACACCATATATTTT.

The V and J genes are TRBV27 and TRBJ2-1, with D unresolved. CDR1 MNHEY and CDR2 SMNVEV come from the germline V gene (reference sequence). The V end lost 6 bases, the J end lost 3 bases, and 3 bases lay between the germline ends. The CDR3 contains 11 residues. The CDR3 is CASRNYNEQFF. The CDR3 DNA follows: TGTGCCAGCAGGAACTACAATGAGCAGTTCTTC.

The chain is built from TRBV9 and TRBJ2-2; a possible D gene is TRBD1 (5 bases). The CDR3 contains 16 residues. Germline V CDR1 and CDR2: SGDLS, YYNGEE. V dropped 0 bases and J dropped 0 bases, with 9 bases sitting between them. The CDR3 nucleotides read TGTGCCAGCAGCGTAGTACCAGGGTCGAACACCGGGGAGCTGTTTTTT. It encodes CASSVVPGSNTGELFF.

The chain employs TRBV4-1 and TRBJ2-2, with D possibly matching TRBD1 (6 bases). V was trimmed by 1 base and J by 4 bases, leaving 10 bases between them. The germline V gene encodes CDR1 MGHRA and CDR2 YSYEKL. This CDR3 contains 15 residues. CDR3: CASSQVGATTGELFF. CDR3 in DNA: TGCGCCAGCAGCCAAGTGGGGGCGACCACCGGGGAGCTGTTTTTT.

The sample holds one count of this clone. This chain joins TRBV2 and TRBJ2-1; no reliable D call. Per the germline V gene, CDR1 is SNHLY and CDR2 is FYNNEI. Deletions cut 6 bases from V and 15 bases from J, with 15 bases between. This CDR3 contains 11 residues. The CDR3 region has the DNA TGTGCCAGCAGGAGAACCCCAGCGAGGTTCTTC. It yields the protein CASRRTPARFF. The full variable domain, its missing parts supplied by reference TRBV2 and TRBJ2-1, is EPEVTQTPSHQVTQMGQEVILRCVPISNHLYFYWYRQILGQKVEFLVSFYNNEISEKSEIFDDQFSVERPDGSNFTLKIRSTKLEDSAMYFCASRRTPARFFGPGTRLTVL.

This chain joins TRBV6-5 and TRBJ1-6; 7 bases match TRBD1. Unmatched junction bases numbered 8, after V lost 6 bases and J lost 6 bases. The CDR3 runs 15 residues. Germline CDR1 is MNHEY and CDR2 is SVGAGI. In DNA, the CDR3 is TGTGCCAGCAGATCACCGGGACAGCCTAATTCACCCCTCCACTTT. Its protein is CASRSPGQPNSPLHF.

The chain joins TRBV25-1 to TRBJ2-7; D is unresolved. Germline values: CDR1 MGHDK, CDR2 SYGVNS. There are 15 residues in the CDR3. Trimming pared 5 bases from V and 3 bases from J, leaving 17 bases between. CDR3 in DNA: TGTGCCAGCAGTTCCAGGACGACATCTGTCTACGAGCAGTACTTC. Its protein is CASSSRTTSVYEQYF.

CDR3 in DNA: TGTGCCAGCACCACCGGGACAGGGATAGTGGGGGAGCTGTTTTTT. This sequence encodes CASTTGTGIVGELFF. The chain employs TRBV6-1 and TRBJ2-2, with 9 bases fitting TRBD1. This CDR3 is 15 amino acids long. Trimming took 7 bases from V and 8 from J; bases not matched to a gene: 11. Germline V gives CDR1 MNHNS, CDR2 SASEGT.

This clone was seen only once. The CDR3 region has the DNA TGTGCCAGTAGTATAAAGTATGAGCAGTTCTTC. Amino acid sequence: CASSIKYEQFF. The rearrangement joins TRBV19 to TRBJ2-1; D remains ambiguous. The V and J ends lost 2 bases and 8 bases respectively, with 4 bases between them. Germline lookup yields CDR1 LNHDA and CDR2 SQIVND (reference sequence). The CDR3 covers 11 residues.

The chain carries TRBV5-6 and TRBJ1-1; TRBD1 might be the D (6 bases). The germline V gene encodes CDR1 SGHDT and CDR2 YYEEEE. CDR3 length: 15 residues. The V end lost 4 bases, the J end lost 1 base, and 14 bases lay between the germline ends. The CDR3 sequence: CASSQRNRENTEAFF. The CDR3 bases are TGTGCCAGCAGCCAACGAAACAGGGAGAACACTGAAGCTTTCTTT. Variable domain in full (rest from reference TRBV5-6 and TRBJ1-1): DAGVTQSPTHLIKTRGQQVTLRCSPKSGHDTVSWYQQALGQGPQFIFQYYEEEERQRGNFPDRFSGHQFPNYSSELNVNALLLGDSALYLCASSQRNRENTEAFFGQGTRLTVV.

The V call is TRBV10-3, the J call TRBJ1-5; no clear D. The ends were cut back, 10 bases at V and 5 bases at J, with 15 bases in the middle. Germline assignment: CDR1 ENHRY and CDR2 SYGVKD. The CDR3 covers 13 residues. CDR3 region: CATQHLVDQPQHF. In nucleotides, the CDR3 is TGTGCCACCCAGCACCTGGTGGATCAGCCCCAGCATTTT.

With regard to this clone: Other DNA sequences within the sample encode an identical CDR3. This sequence joins TRBV27 and TRBJ2-7, with 8 positions matching TRBD2. This CDR3 has 14 residues. Trimming cost V 2 bases and J 2 bases; bases outside gene matches: 2. CDR1 MNHEY and CDR2 SMNVEV come from the germline V gene (reference sequence). Here the CDR3 reads CASSLRGGPYEQYF. As DNA, the CDR3 is TGTGCCAGCAGTTTACGGGGGGGACCCTACGAGCAGTACTTC.